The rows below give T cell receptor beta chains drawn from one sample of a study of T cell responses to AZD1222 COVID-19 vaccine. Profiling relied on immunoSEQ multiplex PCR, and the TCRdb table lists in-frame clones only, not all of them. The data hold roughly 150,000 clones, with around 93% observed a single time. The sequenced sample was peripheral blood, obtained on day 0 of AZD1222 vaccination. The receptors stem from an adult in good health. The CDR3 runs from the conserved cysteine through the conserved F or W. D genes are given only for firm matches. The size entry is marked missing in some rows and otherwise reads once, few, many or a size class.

CDR3 DNA: TGTGCCAGCTCACCCACGGGGACAGGAAGTTCACCCCTCCACTTT
CDR3 protein: CASSPTGTGSSPLHF
clone size: -
D gene: TRBD1
J gene: TRBJ1-6
V gene: TRBV18

CDR3 DNA: TGTGCCAGTAGTGTTTCCGGGTCCTTCACTGAAGCTTTCTTT
CDR3 protein: CASSVSGSFTEAFF
clone size: -
D gene: -
J gene: TRBJ1-1
V gene: TRBV19

CDR3 DNA: TGTGCCAGCAGTTTGGGACAGTTGAACACCGGGGAGCTGTTTTTT
CDR3 protein: CASSLGQLNTGELFF
clone size: -
D gene: TRBD1
J gene: TRBJ2-2
V gene: TRBV6-5

CDR3 DNA: TGTGCCAGCACTAATAGTTGGGAGGGGATTTCACCCCTCCACTTT
CDR3 protein: CASTNSWEGISPLHF
clone size: -
D gene: -
J gene: TRBJ1-6
V gene: TRBV6-5

CDR3 DNA: TGTGCCAGCAGCTATCCGGGACAGGGCCGTGAAAAACTGTTTTTT
CDR3 protein: CASSYPGQGREKLFF
clone size: -
D gene: TRBD1
J gene: TRBJ1-4
V gene: TRBV5-4

CDR3 DNA: TGTGCCAGCTCACCCGGGAGTCAGGGGACCTACAATGAGCAGTTCTTC
CDR3 protein: CASSPGSQGTYNEQFF
clone size: -
D gene: -
J gene: TRBJ2-1
V gene: TRBV18

CDR3 DNA: TGTGCCAGCAGTCCAACCAGCCCGAGCTCCTACAATGAGCAGTTCTTC
CDR3 protein: CASSPTSPSSYNEQFF
clone size: -
D gene: -
J gene: TRBJ2-1
V gene: TRBV6-2/TRBV6-3

CDR3 DNA: TGCGCCAGCAACGGGGCAACTAATGAAAAACTGTTTTTT
CDR3 protein: CASNGATNEKLFF
clone size: -
D gene: -
J gene: TRBJ1-4
V gene: TRBV10-2

CDR3 DNA: TGTGCCAGCAGTTTATCCTACAGGCACTCTGGAAACACCATATATTTT
CDR3 protein: CASSLSYRHSGNTIYF
clone size: few
D gene: -
J gene: TRBJ1-3
V gene: TRBV28

CDR3 DNA: TGTGCCAGCAGTTTATTGGGACAGGGGGCGATGAACACTGAAGCTTTCTTT
CDR3 protein: CASSLLGQGAMNTEAFF
clone size: -
D gene: TRBD1
J gene: TRBJ1-1
V gene: TRBV27

CDR3 DNA: TGTGCCAGCAGTCGCCTCGGGGACTATGGCTACACCTTC
CDR3 protein: CASSRLGDYGYTF
clone size: -
D gene: -
J gene: TRBJ1-2
V gene: TRBV6-5

CDR3 DNA: TGTGCCAGCAGCTTGGTGGGGAGCTCTGGGGCCAACGTCCTGACTTTC
CDR3 protein: CASSLVGSSGANVLTF
clone size: -
D gene: -
J gene: TRBJ2-6
V gene: TRBV5-4

CDR3 DNA: TGTGCCAGCAGTGTAGCAGGGAGTAATCAGCCCCAGCATTTT
CDR3 protein: CASSVAGSNQPQHF
clone size: -
D gene: -
J gene: TRBJ1-5
V gene: TRBV2

CDR3 DNA: TGTGCCAGCAGTTCCCAACAGGGCGGCACTGAAGCTTTCTTT
CDR3 protein: CASSSQQGGTEAFF
clone size: -
D gene: -
J gene: TRBJ1-1
V gene: TRBV6-5

CDR3 DNA: TGTGCCAGCAGCTTCCCAGACAGGGTGGGGAATTCACCCCTCCACTTT
CDR3 protein: CASSFPDRVGNSPLHF
clone size: once
D gene: TRBD1
J gene: TRBJ1-6
V gene: TRBV11-3

CDR3 DNA: TGCGCCAGCAGCGAGGGACAGGGGGCAGGCGTGGCAGATACGCAGTATTTT
CDR3 protein: CASSEGQGAGVADTQYF
clone size: -
D gene: TRBD1
J gene: TRBJ2-3
V gene: TRBV5-1

CDR3 DNA: TGTGCCAGCAGCCACCTCGGGTCGGGGAGCTACACCTTC
CDR3 protein: CASSHLGSGSYTF
clone size: -
D gene: -
J gene: TRBJ1-2
V gene: TRBV14

CDR3 DNA: TGTGCCACCTGGAAGGGAAATGAAAAACTGTTTTTT
CDR3 protein: CATWKGNEKLFF
clone size: -
D gene: -
J gene: TRBJ1-4
V gene: TRBV10-3

CDR3 DNA: TGTGCCAGCTCGCCGGACAGTTCGGGCGAGCAGTACTTC
CDR3 protein: CASSPDSSGEQYF
clone size: -
D gene: -
J gene: TRBJ2-7
V gene: TRBV18

CDR3 DNA: TGTGCCAGCAGCGAACGAGGGGACAGATATGCGACCCAGTACTTC
CDR3 protein: CASSERGDRYATQYF
clone size: -
D gene: TRBD1
J gene: TRBJ2-5
V gene: TRBV7-9

CDR3 DNA: TGTGCCAGCTCACCTCAGAGCGGGACCGGCGAAGGGACCCAGTACTTC
CDR3 protein: CASSPQSGTGEGTQYF
clone size: -
D gene: TRBD2
J gene: TRBJ2-5
V gene: TRBV18

CDR3 DNA: TGTGCCAGCAGTTCACAGGGGGCGGGGCAGGAGACCCAGTACTTC
CDR3 protein: CASSSQGAGQETQYF
clone size: -
D gene: TRBD1
J gene: TRBJ2-5
V gene: TRBV6-5

CDR3 DNA: TGTGCCAGCAGTTACTCATTGGGCACCGGGGAGCTGTTTTTT
CDR3 protein: CASSYSLGTGELFF
clone size: -
D gene: -
J gene: TRBJ2-2
V gene: TRBV6-5

CDR3 DNA: TGTGCCACCAGCAGAGATGTTGGGGCAGGTTATCAGCCCCAGCATTTT
CDR3 protein: CATSRDVGAGYQPQHF
clone size: -
D gene: -
J gene: TRBJ1-5
V gene: TRBV15

CDR3 DNA: TGTGCCAGCAGCCAAGATATCACAGGATACCAAGAGACCCAGTACTTC
CDR3 protein: CASSQDITGYQETQYF
clone size: -
D gene: -
J gene: TRBJ2-5
V gene: TRBV3-1/TRBV3-2

CDR3 DNA: TGTGCCAGCAGTTACACGGGACGGGATAATTCACCCCTCCACTTT
CDR3 protein: CASSYTGRDNSPLHF
clone size: -
D gene: -
J gene: TRBJ1-6
V gene: TRBV6-6

CDR3 DNA: TGTGCCAGCAGCCAAGAACAAGGATATGATACAGATACGCAGTATTTT
CDR3 protein: CASSQEQGYDTDTQYF
clone size: -
D gene: -
J gene: TRBJ2-3
V gene: TRBV3-1/TRBV3-2

CDR3 DNA: TGTGCCTGGAGTGTACCCGGGACAACCTACGAGCAGTACTTC
CDR3 protein: CAWSVPGTTYEQYF
clone size: -
D gene: -
J gene: TRBJ2-7
V gene: TRBV30

CDR3 DNA: TGTGCCAGCACCGGACAGGCAACTAATGAAAAACTGTTTTTT
CDR3 protein: CASTGQATNEKLFF
clone size: -
D gene: TRBD1
J gene: TRBJ1-4
V gene: TRBV18

CDR3 DNA: TGTGCCAGCAAAACAGGGGACCTCAATCAGCCCCAGCATTTT
CDR3 protein: CASKTGDLNQPQHF
clone size: -
D gene: TRBD1
J gene: TRBJ1-5
V gene: TRBV28

CDR3 DNA: TGTGCCAGCAGCTTAGGCCAGACTAGCACAGATACGCAGTATTTT
CDR3 protein: CASSLGQTSTDTQYF
clone size: -
D gene: -
J gene: TRBJ2-3
V gene: TRBV7-2

CDR3 DNA: TGTGCCAGCAGCCAAGACTGGGGGGGCGATGAAAAACTGTTTTTT
CDR3 protein: CASSQDWGGDEKLFF
clone size: -
D gene: -
J gene: TRBJ1-4
V gene: TRBV3-1/TRBV3-2

CDR3 DNA: TGCGCCAGCAGCAAAAGTAGCTCTGGAAACACCATATATTTT
CDR3 protein: CASSKSSSGNTIYF
clone size: -
D gene: -
J gene: TRBJ1-3
V gene: TRBV5-1

CDR3 DNA: TGTGCCATACAAAGGGGCAGGGTGAACACTGAAGCTTTCTTT
CDR3 protein: CAIQRGRVNTEAFF
clone size: -
D gene: -
J gene: TRBJ1-1
V gene: TRBV6-5

CDR3 DNA: TGCGCCAGCAGCCAAGGGTACCAGCGGGGGACTGAAGCTTTCTTT
CDR3 protein: CASSQGYQRGTEAFF
clone size: -
D gene: -
J gene: TRBJ1-1
V gene: TRBV4-3

CDR3 DNA: TGTGCCAGCAGCCTAGATGGGGGAGCTTTCTTT
CDR3 protein: CASSLDGGAFF
clone size: -
D gene: -
J gene: TRBJ1-1
V gene: TRBV3-1/TRBV3-2

CDR3 DNA: TGTGCCAGCAGTCCCTACATGGGCGCTGGAAACACCATATATTTT
CDR3 protein: CASSPYMGAGNTIYF
clone size: -
D gene: -
J gene: TRBJ1-3
V gene: TRBV6-5

CDR3 DNA: TGCGCCAGCAGCTTCCTTGGCGGGATGAACACTGAAGCTTTCTTT
CDR3 protein: CASSFLGGMNTEAFF
clone size: few
D gene: -
J gene: TRBJ1-1
V gene: TRBV5-1

CDR3 DNA: TGTGCCAGCAGCCAAGATCTTGCTAACTATGGCTACACCTTC
CDR3 protein: CASSQDLANYGYTF
clone size: -
D gene: -
J gene: TRBJ1-2
V gene: TRBV4-2

CDR3 DNA: TGTGCCAGCAGCCAAGGGGGGACTCCGAACACTGAAGCTTTCTTT
CDR3 protein: CASSQGGTPNTEAFF
clone size: -
D gene: -
J gene: TRBJ1-1
V gene: TRBV14

CDR3 DNA: TGTGCCAGCAGCGACGCATGGGTCGGAAACTATGGCTACACCTTC
CDR3 protein: CASSDAWVGNYGYTF
clone size: few
D gene: -
J gene: TRBJ1-2
V gene: TRBV9

CDR3 DNA: TGTGCCATCAGTGGAACCGGGACAGGGATGGAAGGCTACACCTTC
CDR3 protein: CAISGTGTGMEGYTF
clone size: -
D gene: TRBD1
J gene: TRBJ1-2
V gene: TRBV10-3

CDR3 DNA: TGCGCCAGCAGCCAATCGGTAGGGGGAAATACGCAGTATTTT
CDR3 protein: CASSQSVGGNTQYF
clone size: -
D gene: -
J gene: TRBJ2-3
V gene: TRBV5-1

CDR3 DNA: TGCGCCAGCAGCCAAGAGGGGCCGGAGGGAGCTGGGGGGGCGGTTAAGTTCTTC
CDR3 protein: CASSQEGPEGAGGAVKFF
clone size: -
D gene: -
J gene: TRBJ2-1
V gene: TRBV4-1

CDR3 DNA: TGTGCCATCAGTGATTCGGGGCTGGGAGCTTTCTTT
CDR3 protein: CAISDSGLGAFF
clone size: -
D gene: -
J gene: TRBJ1-1
V gene: TRBV10-3